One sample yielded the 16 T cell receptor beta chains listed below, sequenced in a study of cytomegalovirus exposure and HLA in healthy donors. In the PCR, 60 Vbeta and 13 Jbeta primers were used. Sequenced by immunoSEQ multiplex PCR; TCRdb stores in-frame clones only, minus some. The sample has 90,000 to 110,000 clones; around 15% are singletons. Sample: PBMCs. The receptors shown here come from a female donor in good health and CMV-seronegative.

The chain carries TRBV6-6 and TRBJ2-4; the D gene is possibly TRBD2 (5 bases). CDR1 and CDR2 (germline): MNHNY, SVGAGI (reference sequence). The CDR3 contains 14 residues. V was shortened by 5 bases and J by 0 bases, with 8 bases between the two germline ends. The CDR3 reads CASSPGLAKNIQYF. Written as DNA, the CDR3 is TGTGCCAGCAGTCCAGGACTAGCCAAAAACATTCAGTACTTC.

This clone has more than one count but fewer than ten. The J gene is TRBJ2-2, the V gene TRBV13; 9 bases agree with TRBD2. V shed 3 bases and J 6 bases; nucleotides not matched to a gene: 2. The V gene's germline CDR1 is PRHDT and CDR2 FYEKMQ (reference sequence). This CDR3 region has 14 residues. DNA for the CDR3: TGTGCCAGCAGCTTTAGCGGGAGTCCCGGGGAGCTGTTTTTT. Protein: CASSFSGSPGELFF.

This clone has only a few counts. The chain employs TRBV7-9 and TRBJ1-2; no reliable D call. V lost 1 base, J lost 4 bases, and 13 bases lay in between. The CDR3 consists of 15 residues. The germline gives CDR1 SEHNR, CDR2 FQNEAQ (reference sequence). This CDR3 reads CASSLEAGPVYGYTF. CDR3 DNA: TGTGCCAGCAGCTTAGAAGCTGGGCCAGTCTATGGCTACACCTTC. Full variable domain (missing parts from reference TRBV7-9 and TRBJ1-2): DTGVSQNPRHKITKRGQNVTFRCDPISEHNRLYWYRQTLGQGPEFLTYFQNEAQLEKSRLLSDRFSAERPKGSFSTLEIQRTEQGDSAMYLCASSLEAGPVYGYTFGSGTRLTVV.

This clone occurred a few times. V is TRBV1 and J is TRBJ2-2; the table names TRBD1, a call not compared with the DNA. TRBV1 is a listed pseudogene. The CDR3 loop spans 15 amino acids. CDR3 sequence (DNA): TGCACCAGCAGCCGGGACAGGGCCCACACCGGGGAGCTGTTTTTT. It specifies CTSSRDRAHTGELFF.

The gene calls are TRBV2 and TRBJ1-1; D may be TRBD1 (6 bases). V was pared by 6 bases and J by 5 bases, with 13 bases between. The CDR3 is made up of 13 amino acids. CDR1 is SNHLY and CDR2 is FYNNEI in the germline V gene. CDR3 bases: TGTGCCAGCAGGACAGGTCATAGAACTGAAGCTTTCTTT. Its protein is CASRTGHRTEAFF. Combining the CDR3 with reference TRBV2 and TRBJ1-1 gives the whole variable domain EPEVTQTPSHQVTQMGQEVILRCVPISNHLYFYWYRQILGQKVEFLVSFYNNEISEKSEIFDDQFSVERPDGSNFTLKIRSTKLEDSAMYFCASRTGHRTEAFFGQGTRLTVV.

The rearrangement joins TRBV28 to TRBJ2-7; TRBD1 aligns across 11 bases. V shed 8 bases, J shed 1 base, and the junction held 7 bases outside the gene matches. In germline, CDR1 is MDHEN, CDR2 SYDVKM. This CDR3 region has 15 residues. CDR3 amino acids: CASGRDRGGSYEQYF. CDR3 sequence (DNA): TGTGCCAGCGGCCGGGACAGGGGGGGGTCCTACGAGCAGTACTTC. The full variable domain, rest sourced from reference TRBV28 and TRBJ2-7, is DVKVTQSSRYLVKRTGEKVFLECVQDMDHENMFWYRQDPGLGLRLIYFSYDVKMKEKGDIPEGYSVSREKKERFSLILESASTNQTSMYLCASGRDRGGSYEQYFGPGTRLTVT.

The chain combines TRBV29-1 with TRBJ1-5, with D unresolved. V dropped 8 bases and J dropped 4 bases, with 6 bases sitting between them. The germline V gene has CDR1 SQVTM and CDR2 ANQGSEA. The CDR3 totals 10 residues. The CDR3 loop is CSPGNQPQHF. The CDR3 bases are TGCAGCCCGGGGAATCAGCCCCAGCATTTT.

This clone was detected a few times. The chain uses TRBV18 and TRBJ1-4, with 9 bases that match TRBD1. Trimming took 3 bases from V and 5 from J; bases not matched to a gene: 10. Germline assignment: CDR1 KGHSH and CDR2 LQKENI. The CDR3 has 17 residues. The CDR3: CASSPHGPGTGNEKLFF. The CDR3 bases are TGTGCCAGCTCACCGCACGGGCCCGGGACAGGGAATGAAAAACTGTTTTTT.

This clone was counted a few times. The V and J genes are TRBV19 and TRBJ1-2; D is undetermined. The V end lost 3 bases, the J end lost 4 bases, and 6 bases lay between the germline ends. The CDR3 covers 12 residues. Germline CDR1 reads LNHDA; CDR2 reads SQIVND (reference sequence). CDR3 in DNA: TGTGCCAGTAGTATTGCAGGCTATGGCTACACCTTC. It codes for CASSIAGYGYTF. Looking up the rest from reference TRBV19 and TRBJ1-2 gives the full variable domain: DGGITQSPKYLFRKEGQNVTLSCEQNLNHDAMYWYRQDPGQGLRLIYYSQIVNDFQKGDIAEGYSVSREKKESFPLTVTSAQKNPTAFYLCASSIAGYGYTFGSGTRLTVV.

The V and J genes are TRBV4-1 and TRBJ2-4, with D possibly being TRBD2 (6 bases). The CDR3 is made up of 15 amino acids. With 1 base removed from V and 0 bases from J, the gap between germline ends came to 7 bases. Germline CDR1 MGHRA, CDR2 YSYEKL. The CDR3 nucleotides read TGCGCCAGCAGCCAAGTCGGGGGAGCCAAAAACATTCAGTACTTC. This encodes CASSQVGGAKNIQYF.

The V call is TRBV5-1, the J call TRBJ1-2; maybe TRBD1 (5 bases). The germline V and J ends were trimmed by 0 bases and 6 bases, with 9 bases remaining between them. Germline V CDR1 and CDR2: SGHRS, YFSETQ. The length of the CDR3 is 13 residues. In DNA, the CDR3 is TGCGCCAGCAGCTTGGGGGGCGTCGATGGCTACACCTTC. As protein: CASSLGGVDGYTF.

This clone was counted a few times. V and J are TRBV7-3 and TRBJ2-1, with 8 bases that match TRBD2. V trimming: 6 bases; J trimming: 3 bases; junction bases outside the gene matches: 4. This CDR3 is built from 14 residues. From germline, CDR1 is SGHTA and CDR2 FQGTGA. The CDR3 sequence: CASSSSGYYNEQFF. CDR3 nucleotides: TGTGCCAGCAGTTCTAGCGGGTACTACAATGAGCAGTTCTTC.

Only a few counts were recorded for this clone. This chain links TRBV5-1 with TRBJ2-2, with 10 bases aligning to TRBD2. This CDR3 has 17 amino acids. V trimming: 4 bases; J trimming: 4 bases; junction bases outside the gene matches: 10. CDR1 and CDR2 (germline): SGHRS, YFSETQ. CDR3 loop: CASSPRLSSGSTGELFF. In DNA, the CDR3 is TGCGCCAGCAGCCCCCGGCTTTCTAGCGGGAGCACCGGGGAGCTGTTTTTT.

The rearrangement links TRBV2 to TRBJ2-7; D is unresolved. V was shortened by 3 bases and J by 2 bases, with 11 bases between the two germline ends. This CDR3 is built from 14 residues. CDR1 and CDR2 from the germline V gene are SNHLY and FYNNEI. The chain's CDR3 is CASSDYEETYEQYF. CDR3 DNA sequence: TGTGCCAGCAGTGACTACGAAGAGACCTACGAGCAGTACTTC.

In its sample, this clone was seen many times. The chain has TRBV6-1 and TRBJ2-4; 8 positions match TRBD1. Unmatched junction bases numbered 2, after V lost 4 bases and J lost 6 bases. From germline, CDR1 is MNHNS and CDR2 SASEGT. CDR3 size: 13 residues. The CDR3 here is CASSGQGRNIQYF. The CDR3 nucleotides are TGTGCCAGCAGTGGACAGGGGAGAAACATTCAGTACTTC.

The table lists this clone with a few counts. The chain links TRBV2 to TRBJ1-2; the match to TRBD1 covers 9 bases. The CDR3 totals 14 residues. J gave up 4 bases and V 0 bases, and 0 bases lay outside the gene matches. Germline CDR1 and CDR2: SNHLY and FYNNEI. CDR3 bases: TGTGCCAGCAGTGAAGCGACAGGGGGCTATGGCTACACCTTC. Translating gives CASSEATGGYGYTF.